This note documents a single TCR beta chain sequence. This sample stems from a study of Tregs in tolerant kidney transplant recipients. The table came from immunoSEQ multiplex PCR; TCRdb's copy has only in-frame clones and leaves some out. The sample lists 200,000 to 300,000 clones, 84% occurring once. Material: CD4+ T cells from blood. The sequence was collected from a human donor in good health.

The CDR3 DNA is TGCGCCAGCAGGGACGTACAAGAGACCCAGTACTTC. Encoded protein: CASRDVQETQYF. The chain employs TRBV10-2 and TRBJ2-5; D is unclear. The CDR3 runs 12 residues. V lost 6 bases, J lost 2 bases, and 7 bases lay in between. In germline, CDR1 is WSHSY, CDR2 SAAADI.